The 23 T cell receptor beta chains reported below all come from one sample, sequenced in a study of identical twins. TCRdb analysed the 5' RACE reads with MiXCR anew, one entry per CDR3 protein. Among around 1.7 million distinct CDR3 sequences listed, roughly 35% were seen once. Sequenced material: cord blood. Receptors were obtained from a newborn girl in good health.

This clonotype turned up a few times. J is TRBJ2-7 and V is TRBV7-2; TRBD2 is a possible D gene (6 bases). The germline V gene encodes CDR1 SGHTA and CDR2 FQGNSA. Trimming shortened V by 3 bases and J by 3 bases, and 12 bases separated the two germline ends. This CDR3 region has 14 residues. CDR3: CASSLARRDYEQYF. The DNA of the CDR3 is TGTGCCAGCAGCTTGGCTAGGAGGGACTACGAGCAGTACTTC.

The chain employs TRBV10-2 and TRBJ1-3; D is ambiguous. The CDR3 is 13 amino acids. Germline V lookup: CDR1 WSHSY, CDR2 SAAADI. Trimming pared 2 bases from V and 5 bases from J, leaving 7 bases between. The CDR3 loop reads CASSEAGRNTIYF. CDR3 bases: TGCGCCAGCAGTGAGGCGGGGAGAAACACCATATATTTT.

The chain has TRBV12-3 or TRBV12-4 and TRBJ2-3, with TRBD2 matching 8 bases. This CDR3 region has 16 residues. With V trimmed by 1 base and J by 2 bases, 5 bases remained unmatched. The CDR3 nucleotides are TGTGCCAGCAGTTTAGAAGGCGGGAGGCCCACAGATACGCAGTATTTT. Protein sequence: CASSLEGGRPTDTQYF.

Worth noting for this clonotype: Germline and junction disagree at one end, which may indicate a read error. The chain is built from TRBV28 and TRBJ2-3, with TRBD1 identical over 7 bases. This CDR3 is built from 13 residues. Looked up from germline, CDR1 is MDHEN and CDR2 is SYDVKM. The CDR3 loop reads CASSPPDRETRYF. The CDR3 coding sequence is TGTGCCAGCAGTCCCCCCGACAGGGAGACGCGGTATTTT.

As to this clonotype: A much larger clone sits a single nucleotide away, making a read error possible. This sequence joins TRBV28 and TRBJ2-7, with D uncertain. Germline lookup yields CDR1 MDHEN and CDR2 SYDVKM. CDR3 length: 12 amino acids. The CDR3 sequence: CAGSFIGYEQYF. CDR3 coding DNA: TGTGCCGGCAGTTTCATTGGCTACGAGCAGTACTTC.

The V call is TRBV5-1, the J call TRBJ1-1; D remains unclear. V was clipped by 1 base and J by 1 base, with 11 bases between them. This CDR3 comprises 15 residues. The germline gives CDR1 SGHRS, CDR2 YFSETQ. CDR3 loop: CASSLLVFGNTEAFF. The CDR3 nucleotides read TGCGCCAGCAGCTTGCTGGTCTTCGGGAACACTGAAGCTTTCTTT.

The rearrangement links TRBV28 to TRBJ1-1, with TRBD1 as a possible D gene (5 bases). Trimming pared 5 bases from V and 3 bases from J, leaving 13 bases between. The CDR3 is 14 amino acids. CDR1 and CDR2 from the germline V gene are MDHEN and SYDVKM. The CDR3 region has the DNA TGTGCCAGCAGTCCCCGGCAGGGATACACTGAAGCTTTCTTT. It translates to CASSPRQGYTEAFF.

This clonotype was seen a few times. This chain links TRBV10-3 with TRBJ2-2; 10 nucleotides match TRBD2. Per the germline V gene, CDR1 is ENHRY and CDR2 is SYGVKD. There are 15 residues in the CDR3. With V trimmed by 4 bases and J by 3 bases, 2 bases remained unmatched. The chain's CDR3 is CAISASGSDTGELFF. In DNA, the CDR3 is TGTGCCATCAGTGCTAGCGGGAGTGACACCGGGGAGCTGTTTTTT.

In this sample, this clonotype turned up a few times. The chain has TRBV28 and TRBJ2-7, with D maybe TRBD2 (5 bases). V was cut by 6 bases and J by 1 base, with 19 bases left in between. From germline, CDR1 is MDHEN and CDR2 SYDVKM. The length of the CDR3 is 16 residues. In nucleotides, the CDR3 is TGTGCCAGCAGCCCCGGGATATTTCTCTTATCCTACGAGCAGTACTTC. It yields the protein CASSPGIFLLSYEQYF.

CDR3 DNA sequence: TGTGCCAGCAGTTCAGGGTTAAGGCCCCAGCATTTT. Translating gives CASSSGLRPQHF. The chain couples TRBV12-3 or TRBV12-4 to TRBJ1-5; D is perhaps TRBD1 (5 bases). The CDR3 loop spans 12 amino acids. Trimming shortened V by 4 bases and J by 9 bases, and 10 bases separated the two germline ends.

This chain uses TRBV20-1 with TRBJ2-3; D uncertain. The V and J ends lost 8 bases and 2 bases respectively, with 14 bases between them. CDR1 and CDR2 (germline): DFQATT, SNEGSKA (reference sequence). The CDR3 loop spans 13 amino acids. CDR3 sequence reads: CSISASHTDTQYF. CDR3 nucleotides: TGCAGTATTAGTGCGTCCCACACAGATACGCAGTATTTT.

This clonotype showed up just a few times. CDR3 sequence reads: CASSLRTRNETQYF. CDR3 sequence (DNA): TGTGCCAGCAGCTTGCGGACTAGAAACGAGACCCAGTACTTC. V and J are TRBV7-8 and TRBJ2-5; 7 bases line up with TRBD2. J was trimmed by 5 bases and V by 3 bases; bases with no gene match: 6. This CDR3 contains 14 residues. The V gene's germline CDR1 is SGHVS and CDR2 FQNEAQ.

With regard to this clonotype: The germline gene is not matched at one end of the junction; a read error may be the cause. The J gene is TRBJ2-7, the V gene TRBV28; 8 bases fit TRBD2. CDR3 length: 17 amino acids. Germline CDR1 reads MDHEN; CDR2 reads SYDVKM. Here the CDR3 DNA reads TGTGCCAGCAGTCTTAACGAACGACTAGCGTGGGTCTACAAGCAGTACTTC. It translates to CASSLNERLAWVYKQYF.

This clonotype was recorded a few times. The CDR3 spells CASSPKFDGQTNEQYF. The CDR3 nucleotides read TGTGCCAGCAGCCCGAAATTCGATGGCCAAACGAACGAGCAGTACTTC. The V call is TRBV5-5, the J call TRBJ2-7; D gene unclear. The germline V gene has CDR1 SGHKS and CDR2 YYEKEE (reference sequence). The germline V and J ends were trimmed by 4 bases and 5 bases, with 22 bases remaining between them. The CDR3 has 16 amino acids.

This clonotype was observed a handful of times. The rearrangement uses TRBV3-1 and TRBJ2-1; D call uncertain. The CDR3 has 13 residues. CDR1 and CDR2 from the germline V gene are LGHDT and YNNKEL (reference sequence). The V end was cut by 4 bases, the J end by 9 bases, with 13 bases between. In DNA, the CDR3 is TGTGCCAGCAGCCCGGACCTCCACAGTGAGCAGTTCTTC. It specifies CASSPDLHSEQFF.

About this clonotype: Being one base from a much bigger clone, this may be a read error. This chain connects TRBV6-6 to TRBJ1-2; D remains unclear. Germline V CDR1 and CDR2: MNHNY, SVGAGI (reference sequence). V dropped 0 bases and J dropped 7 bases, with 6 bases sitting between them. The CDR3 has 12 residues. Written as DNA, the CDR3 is TGTGCCAGCAGTTACTCGATAGGTGGCTACACCTTC. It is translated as CASSYSIGGYTF.

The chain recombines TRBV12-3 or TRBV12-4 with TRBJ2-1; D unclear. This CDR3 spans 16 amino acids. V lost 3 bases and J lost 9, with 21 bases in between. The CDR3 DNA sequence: TGTGCCAGCAGTTTGCTCAACTATCCGGGTCAGAGTGAGCAGTTCTTC. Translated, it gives CASSLLNYPGQSEQFF.

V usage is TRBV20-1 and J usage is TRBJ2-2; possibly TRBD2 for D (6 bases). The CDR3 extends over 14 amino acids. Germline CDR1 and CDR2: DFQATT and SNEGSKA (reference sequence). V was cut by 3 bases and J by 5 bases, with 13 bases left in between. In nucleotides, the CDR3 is TGCAGTGCTAGCACTAGCAAGACAACCGGGGAGCTGTTTTTT. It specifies CSASTSKTTGELFF.

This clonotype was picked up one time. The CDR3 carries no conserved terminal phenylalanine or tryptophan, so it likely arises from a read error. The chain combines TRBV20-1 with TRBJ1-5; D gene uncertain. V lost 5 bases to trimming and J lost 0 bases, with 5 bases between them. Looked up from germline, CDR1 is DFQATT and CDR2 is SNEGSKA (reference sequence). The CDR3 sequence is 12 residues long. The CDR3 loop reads CSAANSNQPQHL. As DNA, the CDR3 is TGCAGTGCTGCGAATAGCAATCAGCCCCAGCATCTT.

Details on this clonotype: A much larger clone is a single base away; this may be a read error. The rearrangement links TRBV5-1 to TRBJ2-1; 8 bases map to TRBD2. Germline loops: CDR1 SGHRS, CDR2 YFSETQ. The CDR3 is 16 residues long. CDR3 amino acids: CASSPFGRGAYSEQFF. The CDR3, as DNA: TGCGCCAGCAGCCCCTTCGGGCGGGGGGCTTACAGTGAGCAGTTCTTC.

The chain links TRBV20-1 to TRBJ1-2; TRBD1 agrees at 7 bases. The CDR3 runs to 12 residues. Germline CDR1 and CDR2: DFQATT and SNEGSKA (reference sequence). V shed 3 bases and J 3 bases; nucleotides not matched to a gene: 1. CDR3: CSASTGDYGYTF. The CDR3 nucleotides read TGCAGTGCTAGTACAGGGGACTATGGCTACACCTTC.

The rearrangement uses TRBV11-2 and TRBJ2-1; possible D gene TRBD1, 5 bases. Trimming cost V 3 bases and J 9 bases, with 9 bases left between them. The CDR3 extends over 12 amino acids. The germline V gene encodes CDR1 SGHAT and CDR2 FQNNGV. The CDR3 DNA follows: TGTGCCAGCAGCTTTCCAGGGTTTGAGCAGTTCTTC. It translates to CASSFPGFEQFF.

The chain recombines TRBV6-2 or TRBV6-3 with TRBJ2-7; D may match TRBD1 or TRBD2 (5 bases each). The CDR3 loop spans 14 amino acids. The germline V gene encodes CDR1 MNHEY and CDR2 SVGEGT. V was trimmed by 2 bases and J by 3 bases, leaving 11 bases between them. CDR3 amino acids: CASSYEGKGYEQYF. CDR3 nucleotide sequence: TGTGCCAGCAGTTACGAGGGGAAAGGCTACGAGCAGTACTTC.